This T cell receptor beta chain was sequenced in a study of human CD8 memory T cell subsets. Study-wide results and limits: T cell repertoires from the stem-like memory and precursor exhausted subsets showed minimal mutual overlap.

By UMI-labeled 5' RACE, the TCR beta libraries were made. TCRdb re-called the 5' RACE reads; one entry per CDR3 protein, DNA not given. This listing includes approximately 9,000 distinct CDR3 sequences. The authors enriched total CD8+ T cells by negative magnetic separation. For every subset, the RNA was derived from duplicate vials of about 140,000 sorted CD8+ T cells. As for this clonotype: No antigen is known for it.

Germline lookup yields CDR1 SGHVS and CDR2 FNYEAQ. The CDR3 length is 15 residues. Input material: CD8+ T cells from PBMCs. The clonotype originates from a human donor in good health. This chain joins TRBV7-6 and TRBJ1-3. This chain's CDR3 is CASSPEASSGNTIYF.